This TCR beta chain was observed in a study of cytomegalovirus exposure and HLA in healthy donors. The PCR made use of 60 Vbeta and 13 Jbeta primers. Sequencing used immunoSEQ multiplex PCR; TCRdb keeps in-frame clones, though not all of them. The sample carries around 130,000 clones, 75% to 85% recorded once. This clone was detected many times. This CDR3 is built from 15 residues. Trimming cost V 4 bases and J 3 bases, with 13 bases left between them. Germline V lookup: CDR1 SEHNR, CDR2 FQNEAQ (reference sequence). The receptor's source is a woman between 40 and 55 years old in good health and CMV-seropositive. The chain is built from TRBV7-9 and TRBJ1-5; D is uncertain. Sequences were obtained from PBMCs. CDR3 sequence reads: CASSSTRTDNQPQHF. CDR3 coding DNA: TGTGCCAGCAGCTCAACACGCACAGACAATCAGCCCCAGCATTTT.